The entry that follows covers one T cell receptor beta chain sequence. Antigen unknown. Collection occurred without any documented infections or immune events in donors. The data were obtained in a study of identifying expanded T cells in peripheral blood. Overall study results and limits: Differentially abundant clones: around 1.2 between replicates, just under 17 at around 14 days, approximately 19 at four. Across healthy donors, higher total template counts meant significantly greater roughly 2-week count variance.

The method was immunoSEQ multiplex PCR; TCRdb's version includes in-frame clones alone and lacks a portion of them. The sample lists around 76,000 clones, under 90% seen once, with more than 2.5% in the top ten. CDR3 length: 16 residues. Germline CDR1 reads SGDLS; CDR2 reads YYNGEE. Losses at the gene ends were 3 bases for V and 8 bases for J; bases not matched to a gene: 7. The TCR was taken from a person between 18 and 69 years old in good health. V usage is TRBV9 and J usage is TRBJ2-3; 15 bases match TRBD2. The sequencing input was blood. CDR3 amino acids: CASSARTSGGASTQYF. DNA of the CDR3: TGTGCCAGCAGCGCCAGGACTAGCGGGGGGGCCAGTACGCAGTATTTT.